This TCR beta chain was identified in a study of blood T cell repertoires in COVID-19. Study in general: Samples of COVID-19 (acute and convalescent) were obtained from the United States, Italy and Spain. From T cells, B-cell-depleted T cells, or PBMCs came the material, which was cDNA or gDNA.

Per the authors' pipeline: Researchers report that nucleated cell counts were estimated from reference gene primer amplification. Sequencing used immunoSEQ multiplex PCR; TCRdb keeps in-frame clones, though not all of them. Clone size and the V and J calls come from that table; the DNA yielded D and trimming. The sample lists some 490,000 clones, approximately 85% seen once, with 3.2% in the top ten. The CDR3 is made up of 18 amino acids. Deletions cut 7 bases from V and 5 bases from J, with 29 bases between. The sample comprised peripheral blood. This TCR came from a human donor in a cohort sampled during active COVID-19. The V call is TRBV23-1, the J call TRBJ2-5; perhaps TRBD2 as D (6 bases). Being an ORF, TRBV23-1 has a function that is uncertain. The CDR3 nucleotides read TGCGCCAGCATTCCACTTCCTTGGTTGGACGGAGGGTGGGAGACCCAGTACTTC. This translates into CASIPLPWLDGGWETQYF.